These 20 T cell receptor beta chains share one sample of origin, sequenced in a study of blood T cell repertoires in COVID-19. The method was immunoSEQ multiplex PCR; TCRdb's version includes in-frame clones alone and lacks a portion of them. The sample comprises around 27,000 clones, almost 90% of which are singletons, and 26% rests with the top ten. The sample was peripheral blood. These receptors were obtained from a human donor in a cohort sampled during active COVID-19.

V is TRBV10-2 and J is TRBJ1-2; a possible D gene is TRBD1 (6 bases). CDR1 is WSHSY and CDR2 is SAAADI in the germline V gene. Trimming removed 2 bases at V and 6 bases at J, with 7 bases between. The CDR3 is 12 amino acids. The CDR3 bases are TGCGCCAGCAGTGAGAGACAGGATGGCTACACCTTC. Its translation: CASSERQDGYTF.

V is TRBV6-4 and J is TRBJ1-2; 12 positions agree with TRBD1. The V gene end was trimmed by 4 bases and the J gene end by 7 bases; junction bases not matched to a gene: 4. In germline, CDR1 is MRHNA, CDR2 SNTAGT. The length of the CDR3 is 14 residues. This CDR3 reads CASSVGTGGGGYTF. The CDR3 DNA sequence: TGTGCCAGCAGTGTCGGGACAGGGGGCGGTGGCTACACCTTC.

The chain links TRBV11-2 to TRBJ2-2; a weak D match, TRBD1 (5 bases). The V end was cut by 5 bases, the J end by 4 bases, with 11 bases between. The CDR3 is 14 residues long. Germline CDR1 and CDR2: SGHAT and FQNNGV. The CDR3 is CASSRPGITGELFF. Written as DNA, the CDR3 is TGTGCCAGCAGCCGACCAGGGATCACCGGGGAGCTGTTTTTT.

This clone occurred a few times. This sequence joins TRBV30 and TRBJ2-7; 8 nucleotides line up with TRBD1. V shed 3 bases, J shed 1 base, and the junction held 8 bases outside the gene matches. Germline assignment: CDR1 GTSNPN and CDR2 SVGIG (reference sequence). This CDR3 has 15 amino acids. DNA of the CDR3: TGTGCCTGGAGGTCGAAGACAGGGGTTTCCTACGAGCAGTACTTC. Translating gives CAWRSKTGVSYEQYF.

J is TRBJ1-3 and V is TRBV11-2, with 7 positions matching TRBD1. Trimming at V came to 7 bases and at J to 2 bases, leaving 11 bases not matched to a gene. Germline loops: CDR1 SGHAT, CDR2 FQNNGV. The CDR3 has 16 residues. The CDR3 sequence: CASTRSGTVTGNTIYF. DNA of the CDR3: TGTGCCAGCACCCGCTCCGGGACAGTAACTGGAAACACCATATATTTT.

This chain connects TRBV30 to TRBJ1-6; D unresolved. V lost 5 bases, J lost 7 bases, and 12 bases lay in between. CDR1 and CDR2 (germline): GTSNPN, SVGIG (reference sequence). The CDR3 consists of 13 residues. The CDR3 nucleotides read TGTGCCTGGGGACTATCACCGAATTCACCCCTCCACTTT. It is translated as CAWGLSPNSPLHF.

The genes are TRBV5-8 and TRBJ1-6, with D possibly being TRBD1 (5 bases). Trimming shortened V by 2 bases and J by 6 bases, and 12 bases separated the two germline ends. The germline V gene has CDR1 SGHTS and CDR2 YDEGEE. This CDR3 has 15 amino acids. The CDR3, as DNA: TGTGCCAGCAGCTTTGGGGGGATGCGTAATTCACCCCTCCACTTT. Its translation is CASSFGGMRNSPLHF.

This rearrangement joins TRBV18 to TRBJ1-5; tentatively, D is TRBD1 (6 bases). CDR1 is KGHSH and CDR2 is LQKENI in the germline V gene. The CDR3 totals 15 residues. V lost 3 bases and J lost 6, with 15 bases in between. The CDR3 here is CASSPENRAGQPQHF. The CDR3 DNA sequence: TGTGCCAGCTCACCGGAAAACAGGGCTGGTCAGCCCCAGCATTTT.

This sequence joins TRBV9 and TRBJ2-2, with D unclear. CDR3 length: 14 residues. Trimming removed 1 base from V and 3 bases from J, with 7 bases in between. Germline V gene lookup returns CDR1 SGDLS and CDR2 YYNGEE. The CDR3 loop reads CASSVIQHTGELFF. Written as DNA, the CDR3 is TGTGCCAGCAGCGTAATACAGCACACCGGGGAGCTGTTTTTT.

The rearrangement joins TRBV5-4 to TRBJ1-1; TRBD1 matches 8 bases. The germline V gene encodes CDR1 SGHNT and CDR2 YYREEE (reference sequence). The CDR3 runs to 16 residues. With 3 bases clipped from V and 3 bases from J, the junction kept 10 bases outside the gene matches. For the CDR3, the DNA is TGTGCCAGCAGCTCCTCCTGGACAGGGACGTACACTGAAGCTTTCTTT. It is translated as CASSSSWTGTYTEAFF. Combining the CDR3 with reference TRBV5-4 and TRBJ1-1 gives the whole variable domain ETGVTQSPTHLIKTRGQQVTLRCSSQSGHNTVSWYQQALGQGPQFIFQYYREEENGRGNFPPRFSGLQFPNYSSELNVNALELDDSALYLCASSSSWTGTYTEAFFGQGTRLTVV.

The chain couples TRBV10-1 to TRBJ2-7; D is perhaps TRBD1 (6 bases). The CDR3 sequence is 14 residues long. Germline lookup yields CDR1 WNHNN and CDR2 SYGVQD (reference sequence). Trimming pared 6 bases from V and 1 base from J, leaving 13 bases between. CDR3 in DNA: TGCGCCAGCAGCCGCGGACAGAATTCCTACGAGCAGTACTTC. As protein: CASSRGQNSYEQYF.

The chain joins TRBV12-3 or TRBV12-4 to TRBJ1-4; D is unresolved. The CDR3 covers 13 residues. The CDR3 loop is CDRHHGENEKLFF. DNA for the CDR3: TGTGATAGGCACCACGGAGAGAATGAAAAACTGTTTTTT.

The sample holds one count of this clone. This rearrangement joins TRBV6-5 to TRBJ2-7; 8 positions agree with TRBD2. The CDR3 loop spans 13 amino acids. Trimming took 10 bases from V and 0 from J; bases not matched to a gene: 5. Germline lookup yields CDR1 MNHEY and CDR2 SVGAGI. This CDR3 reads CATAGGSSYEQYF. CDR3 coding DNA: TGTGCCACCGCGGGGGGAAGCTCCTACGAGCAGTACTTC.

J is TRBJ2-2 and V is TRBV19; 8 bases map to TRBD2. The length of the CDR3 is 14 residues. J lost 9 bases, V lost 6 bases, and 9 bases had no gene match. Germline values: CDR1 LNHDA, CDR2 SQIVND (reference sequence). CDR3 bases: TGTGCCAGTAGCCCCCGGGGGGGATCAAGGGAGCTGTTTTTT. Amino acid sequence: CASSPRGGSRELFF.

The chain carries TRBV19 and TRBJ2-2, with D unresolved. The CDR3 extends over 13 amino acids. The ends were cut back, 1 base at V and 8 bases at J, with 8 bases in the middle. CDR1 LNHDA and CDR2 SQIVND come from the germline V gene (reference sequence). CDR3 loop: CASSIVSRGELFF. The CDR3 nucleotides are TGTGCCAGTAGTATAGTCTCTAGAGGGGAGCTGTTTTTT.

V and J are TRBV19 and TRBJ1-1, with D uncertain. This CDR3 has 13 residues. The germline CDR1 and CDR2 sequences are LNHDA and SQIVND (reference sequence). V shed 0 bases and J shed 0 bases, with 2 bases lying between them. Here the CDR3 reads CASSIDVNTEAFF. Written as DNA, the CDR3 is TGTGCCAGTAGTATAGACGTGAACACTGAAGCTTTCTTT.

This chain joins TRBV5-1 and TRBJ2-7, with TRBD1 identical over 8 bases. The V and J ends lost 5 bases and 1 base, in that order; junction bases with no gene match: 5. Germline values: CDR1 SGHRS, CDR2 YFSETQ. The CDR3 runs to 14 residues. The CDR3 sequence is CASSPGGASYEQYF. CDR3 bases: TGCGCCAGCAGTCCAGGGGGCGCTTCCTACGAGCAGTACTTC.

V usage is TRBV5-6 and J usage is TRBJ1-2; D not resolved. Per the germline V gene, CDR1 is SGHDT and CDR2 is YYEEEE. Trimming shortened V by 6 bases and J by 5 bases, and 11 bases separated the two germline ends. This CDR3 comprises 12 residues. The CDR3 loop reads CASTTTAYGYTF. The CDR3 nucleotides read TGTGCCAGCACTACTACCGCTTATGGCTACACCTTC.

In this sample, this clone turned up once. This chain uses TRBV5-1 with TRBJ2-7; D unresolved. Trimming removed 2 bases from V and 6 bases from J, with 3 bases in between. Germline assignment: CDR1 SGHRS and CDR2 YFSETQ. This CDR3 has 10 amino acids. CDR3 loop: CASSFVEQYF. The CDR3 nucleotides are TGCGCCAGCAGCTTCGTCGAGCAGTACTTC.

This chain connects TRBV3-1 (or the pseudogene TRBV3-2) to TRBJ1-1, with 7 nucleotides matching TRBD1. Trimming at V came to 1 base and at J to 10 bases, leaving 6 bases not matched to a gene. The CDR3 extends over 13 amino acids. Germline CDR1 is LGHDT and CDR2 is YNNKEL (reference sequence). CDR3 in DNA: TGTGCCAGCAGCCAAGTGACAGGGTCAGGAGCTTTCTTT. Its protein product is CASSQVTGSGAFF.